This is a list of T cell receptor beta chains from one sample in a study of T cells after posttransplantation cyclophosphamide. The repertoire was sequenced with immunoSEQ multiplex PCR; TCRdb's copy has only in-frame clones and lacks some. The sample yields approximately 41,000 clones, without any singletons. Sequenced material: PBMCs. The receptors shown here come from a man aged 45-65 years in good health, CMV-negative, and a related stem cell transplant donor. Both conserved end residues are part of each CDR3. Fields, in order: clone size, V gene, D gene, J gene, CDR3 protein, CDR3 DNA. D genes are given only for firm matches. Only part of the rows carry a size: once, few, many, or a class if the clone is expanded.

clone size: many
V gene: TRBV5-8
D gene: NA
J gene: TRBJ1-2
CDR3 protein: CASSERGFNYGYTF
CDR3 DNA: TGTGCCAGCAGCGAACGGGGATTCAACTATGGCTACACCTTC

clone size: many
V gene: TRBV5-4
D gene: TRBD1
J gene: TRBJ2-2
CDR3 protein: CASSLNRGSNTGELFF
CDR3 DNA: TGTGCCAGCAGCTTGAACAGGGGTTCAAACACCGGGGAGCTGTTTTTT

clone size: many
V gene: TRBV27
D gene: NA
J gene: TRBJ1-5
CDR3 protein: CASSLGTSNQPQHF
CDR3 DNA: TGTGCCAGCAGTTTGGGCACTAGCAATCAGCCCCAGCATTTT

clone size: many
V gene: TRBV7-2
D gene: TRBD1
J gene: TRBJ2-3
CDR3 protein: CASSLKGAPADTQYF
CDR3 DNA: TGTGCCAGCAGCTTAAAGGGGGCGCCAGCAGATACGCAGTATTTT

clone size: many
V gene: TRBV15
D gene: NA
J gene: TRBJ2-5
CDR3 protein: CATSRDLGVQETQYF
CDR3 DNA: TGTGCCACCAGCAGAGATCTAGGGGTCCAAGAGACCCAGTACTTC

clone size: few
V gene: TRBV6-4
D gene: NA
J gene: TRBJ2-7
CDR3 protein: CASSDSPTGREQYF
CDR3 DNA: TGTGCCAGCAGTGACTCCCCAACAGGGCGCGAGCAGTACTTC

clone size: many
V gene: TRBV27
D gene: NA
J gene: TRBJ1-1
CDR3 protein: CASSIRMGLGTEAFF
CDR3 DNA: TGTGCCAGCAGCATCAGGATGGGACTCGGCACTGAAGCTTTCTTT

clone size: NA
V gene: TRBV9
D gene: NA
J gene: TRBJ2-7
CDR3 protein: CASSVGWGVYEQYF
CDR3 DNA: TGTGCCAGCAGCGTAGGTTGGGGGGTCTACGAGCAGTACTTC

clone size: many
V gene: TRBV5-8
D gene: NA
J gene: TRBJ1-5
CDR3 protein: CASSLKGYSNQPQHF
CDR3 DNA: TGTGCCAGCAGCTTGAAGGGGTATAGCAATCAGCCCCAGCATTTT

clone size: NA
V gene: TRBV7-8
D gene: NA
J gene: TRBJ2-1
CDR3 protein: CASSLSSTQFF
CDR3 DNA: TGTGCCAGCAGCTTGTCGTCCACACAGTTCTTC

clone size: many
V gene: TRBV9
D gene: NA
J gene: TRBJ1-5
CDR3 protein: CASSAGSGDQPQHF
CDR3 DNA: TGTGCCAGCAGCGCGGGGAGTGGAGATCAGCCCCAGCATTTT

clone size: many
V gene: TRBV10-3
D gene: TRBD1
J gene: TRBJ1-3
CDR3 protein: CATRDSSGNTIYF
CDR3 DNA: TGTGCCACCCGGGACAGCTCTGGAAACACCATATATTTT

clone size: many
V gene: TRBV4-3
D gene: TRBD2
J gene: TRBJ2-5
CDR3 protein: CASSQTSGGLETQYF
CDR3 DNA: TGCGCCAGCAGCCAGACTAGCGGGGGATTAGAGACCCAGTACTTC

clone size: NA
V gene: TRBV18
D gene: TRBD1
J gene: TRBJ2-1
CDR3 protein: CASSQGQGNEQFF
CDR3 DNA: TGTGCCAGCTCACAAGGACAGGGCAATGAGCAGTTCTTC

clone size: many
V gene: TRBV11-1
D gene: NA
J gene: TRBJ2-4
CDR3 protein: CASSVDQRRGIQYF
CDR3 DNA: TGTGCCAGCAGCGTAGACCAGCGCCGGGGCATTCAGTACTTC

clone size: NA
V gene: TRBV5-1
D gene: TRBD2
J gene: TRBJ2-7
CDR3 protein: CASSPDTSVNYYEQYF
CDR3 DNA: TGCGCCAGCAGCCCGGACACTAGCGTTAACTACTACGAGCAGTACTTC

clone size: many
V gene: TRBV6-6
D gene: NA
J gene: TRBJ2-3
CDR3 protein: CARSTESTDTQYF
CDR3 DNA: TGTGCCAGGAGTACGGAGAGCACAGATACGCAGTATTTT

clone size: many
V gene: TRBV25-1
D gene: NA
J gene: TRBJ2-5
CDR3 protein: CASSDRGRDTETQYF
CDR3 DNA: TGTGCCAGCAGTGATAGAGGCAGGGATACAGAGACCCAGTACTTC

clone size: many
V gene: TRBV10-3
D gene: NA
J gene: TRBJ1-3
CDR3 protein: CAISESEAAGNTIYF
CDR3 DNA: TGTGCCATCAGTGAGTCGGAGGCGGCTGGAAACACCATATATTTT

clone size: NA
V gene: TRBV28
D gene: NA
J gene: TRBJ1-2
CDR3 protein: CASSFSQNYGYTF
CDR3 DNA: TGTGCCAGCAGTTTCAGTCAGAACTATGGCTACACCTTC

clone size: NA
V gene: TRBV7-3
D gene: NA
J gene: TRBJ1-2
CDR3 protein: CASSLYPGDYGYTF
CDR3 DNA: TGTGCCAGCAGCTTATACCCGGGAGACTATGGCTACACCTTC

clone size: many
V gene: TRBV6-5
D gene: NA
J gene: TRBJ1-1
CDR3 protein: CASSGGGEDAEAFF
CDR3 DNA: TGTGCCAGCTCTGGTGGGGGGGAGGATGCTGAAGCTTTCTTT

clone size: many
V gene: TRBV19
D gene: NA
J gene: TRBJ1-5
CDR3 protein: CASSTSGGNQPQHF
CDR3 DNA: TGTGCCAGTAGTACCAGCGGGGGGAATCAGCCCCAGCATTTT

clone size: many
V gene: TRBV18
D gene: TRBD1
J gene: TRBJ2-7
CDR3 protein: CASSPKTGGASYEQYF
CDR3 DNA: TGTGCCAGCTCACCAAAGACAGGGGGCGCTTCCTACGAGCAGTACTTC

clone size: many
V gene: TRBV10-1
D gene: NA
J gene: TRBJ1-1
CDR3 protein: CASSEVRARATEAFF
CDR3 DNA: TGCGCCAGCAGTGAGGTCAGGGCCCGGGCCACTGAAGCTTTCTTT

clone size: few
V gene: TRBV18
D gene: NA
J gene: TRBJ1-1
CDR3 protein: CASSSVQGEAFF
CDR3 DNA: TGTGCCAGCTCATCAGTCCAGGGAGAAGCTTTCTTT

clone size: many
V gene: TRBV5-1
D gene: TRBD1
J gene: TRBJ2-3
CDR3 protein: CASSLGQGAGDTQYF
CDR3 DNA: TGCGCCAGCAGCTTGGGACAGGGGGCAGGGGATACGCAGTATTTT

clone size: many
V gene: TRBV27
D gene: NA
J gene: TRBJ1-1
CDR3 protein: CASRRSMNTEAFF
CDR3 DNA: TGTGCCAGCAGGAGGAGCATGAACACTGAAGCTTTCTTT

clone size: many
V gene: TRBV6-1
D gene: NA
J gene: TRBJ1-1
CDR3 protein: CASRGGSRAEAFF
CDR3 DNA: TGTGCCAGCAGAGGGGGATCCAGGGCTGAAGCTTTCTTT

clone size: many
V gene: TRBV28
D gene: NA
J gene: TRBJ1-5
CDR3 protein: CASSGQFENSNQPQHF
CDR3 DNA: TGTGCCAGCAGTGGACAGTTCGAGAATAGCAATCAGCCCCAGCATTTT